The TCR beta chain described here comes from a study of shared clonotypes between healthy human individuals. Produced via immunoSEQ multiplex PCR; TCRdb's table is partial and in-frame only. The data show about 690,000 clones, less than 95% seen once. V was pared by 4 bases and J by 3 bases, with 16 bases between. This CDR3 is 16 amino acids long. Germline loops: CDR1 SGHDN, CDR2 FVKESK. The chain has TRBV14 and TRBJ2-1; perhaps TRBD2 as D (6 bases). The specimen was memory CD8+ T cells from PBMCs. Subset given: CD45RO+ cells pooled with CCR7-negative TemRA cells. The receptor was isolated from a man in his late teens or twenties in good health. Some clones in this sample may be carry-over from other donors' samples. The CDR3 is CASSRDLGGFYNEQFF. The DNA for the CDR3 is TGTGCCAGCAGCCGCGACCTGGGGGGATTCTACAATGAGCAGTTCTTC.